This entry lists 2 T cell receptor beta chains sequenced from one sample in a study of radiotherapy plus CTLA-4 blockade in lung cancer. Assay used: immunoSEQ multiplex PCR; TCRdb lists only in-frame clones, some missing. The table records over 80,000 clones, around 84% of them present only once. The specimen was peripheral blood, collected from a patient treated with radiotherapy plus ipilimumab. These receptors were collected from a human donor with non-small cell lung cancer that progressed on radiotherapy plus ipilimumab.

The V and J genes are TRBV28 and TRBJ1-6; TRBD1 aligns across 10 bases. The V gene end was trimmed by 6 bases and the J gene end by 5 bases; junction bases not matched to a gene: 1. Germline CDR1 and CDR2: MDHEN and SYDVKM. The CDR3 has 14 amino acids. The CDR3 is CASSGQGDNSPLHF. The CDR3 nucleotides are TGTGCCAGCAGCGGACAGGGGGATAATTCACCCCTCCACTTT.

The chain joins TRBV18 to TRBJ2-5; unclear D gene. In germline, CDR1 is KGHSH, CDR2 LQKENI. The germline V and J ends were trimmed by 4 bases and 0 bases, with 15 bases remaining between them. The CDR3 contains 16 residues. The CDR3 DNA reads as TGTGCCAGCTCACACGTCCACCCAACCTACCAAGAGACCCAGTACTTC. This sequence encodes CASSHVHPTYQETQYF.